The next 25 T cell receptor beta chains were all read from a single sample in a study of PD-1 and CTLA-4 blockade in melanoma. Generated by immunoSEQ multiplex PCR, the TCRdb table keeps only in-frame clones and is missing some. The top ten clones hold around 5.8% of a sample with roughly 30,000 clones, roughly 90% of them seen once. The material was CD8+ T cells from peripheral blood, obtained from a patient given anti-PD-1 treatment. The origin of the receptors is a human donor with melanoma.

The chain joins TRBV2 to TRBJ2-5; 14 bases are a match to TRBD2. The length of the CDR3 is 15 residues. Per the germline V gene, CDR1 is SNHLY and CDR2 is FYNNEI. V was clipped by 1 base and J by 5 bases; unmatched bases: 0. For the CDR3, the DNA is TGTGCCAGCAGTGAAGGGACTAGCGGGGGGGAGACCCAGTACTTC. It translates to CASSEGTSGGETQYF.

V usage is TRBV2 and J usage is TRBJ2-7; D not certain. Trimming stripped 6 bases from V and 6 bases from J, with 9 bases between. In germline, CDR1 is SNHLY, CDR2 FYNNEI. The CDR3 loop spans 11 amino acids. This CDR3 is CASRGRAEQYF. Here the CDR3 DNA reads TGTGCCAGCAGGGGTAGGGCCGAGCAGTACTTC.

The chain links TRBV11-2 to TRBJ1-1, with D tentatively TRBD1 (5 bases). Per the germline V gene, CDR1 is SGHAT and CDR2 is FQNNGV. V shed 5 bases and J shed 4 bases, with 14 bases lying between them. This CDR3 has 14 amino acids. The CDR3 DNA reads TGTGCCAGCAGCCGTATTTCGGGGGGCACTGAAGCTTTCTTT. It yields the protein CASSRISGGTEAFF.

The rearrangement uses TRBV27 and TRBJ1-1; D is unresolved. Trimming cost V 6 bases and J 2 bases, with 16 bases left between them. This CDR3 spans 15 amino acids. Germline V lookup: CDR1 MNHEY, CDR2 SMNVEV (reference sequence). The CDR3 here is CASSPTRRTNTEAFF. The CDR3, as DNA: TGTGCCAGCAGCCCAACCCGGCGGACTAACACTGAAGCTTTCTTT.

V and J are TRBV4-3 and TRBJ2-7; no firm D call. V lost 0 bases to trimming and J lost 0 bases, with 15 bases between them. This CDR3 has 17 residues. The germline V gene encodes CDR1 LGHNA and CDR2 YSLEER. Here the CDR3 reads CASSQDLMGFTSYEQYF. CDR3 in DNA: TGCGCCAGCAGCCAAGACCTAATGGGGTTTACCTCCTACGAGCAGTACTTC.

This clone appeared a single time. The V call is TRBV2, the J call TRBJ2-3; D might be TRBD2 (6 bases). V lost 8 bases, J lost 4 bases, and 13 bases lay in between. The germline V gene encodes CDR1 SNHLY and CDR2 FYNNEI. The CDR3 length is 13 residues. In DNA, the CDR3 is TGTGCCAGCCTCGGAGGGCCGGCAGATACGCAGTATTTT. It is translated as CASLGGPADTQYF.

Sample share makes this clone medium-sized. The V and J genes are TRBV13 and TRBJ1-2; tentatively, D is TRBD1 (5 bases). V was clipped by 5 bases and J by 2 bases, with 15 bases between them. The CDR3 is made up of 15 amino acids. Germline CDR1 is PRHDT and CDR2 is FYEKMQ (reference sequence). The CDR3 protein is CASSTPGGTNYGYTF. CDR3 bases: TGTGCCAGCAGCACTCCGGGGGGTACAAACTATGGCTACACCTTC.

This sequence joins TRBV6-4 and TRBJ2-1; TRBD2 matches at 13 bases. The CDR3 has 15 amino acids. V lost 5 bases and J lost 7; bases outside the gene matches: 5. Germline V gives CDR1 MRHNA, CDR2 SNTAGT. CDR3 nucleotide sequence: TGTGCCAGCAGTACTAGCGGGGGGGCCGAAAATGAGCAGTTCTTC. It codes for CASSTSGGAENEQFF.

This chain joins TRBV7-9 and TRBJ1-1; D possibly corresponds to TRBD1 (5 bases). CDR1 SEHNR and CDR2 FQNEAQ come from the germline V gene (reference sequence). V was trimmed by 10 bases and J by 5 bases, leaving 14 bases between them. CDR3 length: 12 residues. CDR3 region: CATGIGGTEAFF. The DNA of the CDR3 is TGTGCCACAGGCATCGGGGGGACTGAAGCTTTCTTT.

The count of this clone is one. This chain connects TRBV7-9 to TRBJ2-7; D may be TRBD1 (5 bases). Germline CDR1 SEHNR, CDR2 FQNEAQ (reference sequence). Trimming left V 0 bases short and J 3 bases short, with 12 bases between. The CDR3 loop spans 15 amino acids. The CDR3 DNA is TGTGCCAGCAGCTTAGCGCAGGGCGATCTCTACGAGCAGTACTTC. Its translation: CASSLAQGDLYEQYF.

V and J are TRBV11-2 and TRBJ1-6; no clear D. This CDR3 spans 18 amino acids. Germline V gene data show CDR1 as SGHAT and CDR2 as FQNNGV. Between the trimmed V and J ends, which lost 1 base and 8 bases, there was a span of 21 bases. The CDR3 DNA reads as TGTGCCAGCAGCTTAGGACCCCGTCGTAGTCCGGTGGATTCACCCCTCCACTTT. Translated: CASSLGPRRSPVDSPLHF. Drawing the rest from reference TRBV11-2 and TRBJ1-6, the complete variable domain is EAGVAQSPRYKIIEKRQSVAFWCNPISGHATLYWYQQILGQGPKLLIQFQNNGVVDDSQLPKDRFSAERLKGVDSTLKIQPAKLEDSAVYLCASSLGPRRSPVDSPLHFGNGTRLTVT.

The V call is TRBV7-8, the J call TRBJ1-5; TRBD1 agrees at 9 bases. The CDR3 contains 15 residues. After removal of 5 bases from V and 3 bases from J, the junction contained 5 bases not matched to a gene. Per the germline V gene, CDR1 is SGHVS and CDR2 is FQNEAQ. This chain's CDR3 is CASSHRDRVNQPQHF. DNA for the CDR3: TGTGCCAGCAGCCACCGGGACAGGGTCAATCAGCCCCAGCATTTT. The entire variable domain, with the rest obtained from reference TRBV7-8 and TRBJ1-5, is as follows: GAGVSQSPRYKVAKRGQDVALRCDPISGHVSLFWYQQALGQGPEFLTYFQNEAQLDKSGLPSDRFFAERPEGSVSTLKIQRTQQEDSAVYLCASSHRDRVNQPQHFGDGTRLSIL.

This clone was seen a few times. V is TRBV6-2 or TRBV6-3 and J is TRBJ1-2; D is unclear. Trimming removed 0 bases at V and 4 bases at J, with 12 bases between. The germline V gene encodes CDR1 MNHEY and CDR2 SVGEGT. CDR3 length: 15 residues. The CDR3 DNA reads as TGTGCCAGCAGTTACTCGAATATGGATTCCTATGGCTACACCTTC. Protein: CASSYSNMDSYGYTF.

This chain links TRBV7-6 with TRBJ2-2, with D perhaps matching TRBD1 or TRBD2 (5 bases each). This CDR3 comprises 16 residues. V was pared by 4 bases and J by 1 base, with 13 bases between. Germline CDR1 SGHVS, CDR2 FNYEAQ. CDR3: CASSWGRGLNTGELFF. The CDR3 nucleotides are TGTGCCAGCAGCTGGGGACGCGGGCTGAACACCGGGGAGCTGTTTTTT.

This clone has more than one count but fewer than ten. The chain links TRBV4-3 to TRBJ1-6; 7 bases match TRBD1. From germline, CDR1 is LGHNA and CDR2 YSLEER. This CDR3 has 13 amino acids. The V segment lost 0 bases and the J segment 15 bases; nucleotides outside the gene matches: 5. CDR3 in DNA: TGCGCCAGCAGCCAAGATTCGAGGGACAGCCTCCACTTT. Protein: CASSQDSRDSLHF.

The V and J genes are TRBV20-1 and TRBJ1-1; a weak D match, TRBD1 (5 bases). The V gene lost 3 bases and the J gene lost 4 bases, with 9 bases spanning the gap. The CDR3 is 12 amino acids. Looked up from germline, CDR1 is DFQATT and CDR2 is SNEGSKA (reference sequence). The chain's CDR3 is CSASLGGTEAFF. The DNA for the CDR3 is TGCAGTGCTAGTTTGGGGGGCACTGAAGCTTTCTTT.

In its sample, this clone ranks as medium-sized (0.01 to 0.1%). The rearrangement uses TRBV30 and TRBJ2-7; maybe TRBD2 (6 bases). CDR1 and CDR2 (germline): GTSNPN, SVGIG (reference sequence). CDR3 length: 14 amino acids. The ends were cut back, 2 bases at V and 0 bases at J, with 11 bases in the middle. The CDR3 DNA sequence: TGTGCCTGGAGTCCCCTGGGGGGCTCCTACGAGCAGTACTTC. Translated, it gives CAWSPLGGSYEQYF.

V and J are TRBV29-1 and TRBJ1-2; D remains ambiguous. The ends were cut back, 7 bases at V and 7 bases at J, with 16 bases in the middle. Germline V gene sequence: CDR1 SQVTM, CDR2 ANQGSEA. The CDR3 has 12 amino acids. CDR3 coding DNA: TGCAGCGCCCAGGACCCGACTGGTGGCTACACCTTC. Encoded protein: CSAQDPTGGYTF.

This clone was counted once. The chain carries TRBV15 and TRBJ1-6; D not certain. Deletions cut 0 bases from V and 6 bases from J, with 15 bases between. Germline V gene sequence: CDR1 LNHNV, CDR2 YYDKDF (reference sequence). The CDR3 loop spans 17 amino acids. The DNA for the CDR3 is TGTGCCACCAGCAGAGATCCCCCGGAACGCGCTAATTCACCCCTCCACTTT. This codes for CATSRDPPERANSPLHF.

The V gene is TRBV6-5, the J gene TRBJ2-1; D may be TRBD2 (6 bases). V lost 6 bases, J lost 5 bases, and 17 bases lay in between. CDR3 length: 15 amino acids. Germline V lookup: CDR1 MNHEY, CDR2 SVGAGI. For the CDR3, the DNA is TGTGCCAGCAGCGCTACGGGGTGGGGGGACAATGAGCAGTTCTTC. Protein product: CASSATGWGDNEQFF.

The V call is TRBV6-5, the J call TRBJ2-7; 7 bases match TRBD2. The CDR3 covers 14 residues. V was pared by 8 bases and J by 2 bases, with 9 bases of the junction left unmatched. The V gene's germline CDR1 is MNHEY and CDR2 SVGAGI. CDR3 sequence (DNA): TGTGCCAGCGGTCTTAGGGAGGGAGCCTACGAGCAGTACTTC. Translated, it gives CASGLREGAYEQYF.

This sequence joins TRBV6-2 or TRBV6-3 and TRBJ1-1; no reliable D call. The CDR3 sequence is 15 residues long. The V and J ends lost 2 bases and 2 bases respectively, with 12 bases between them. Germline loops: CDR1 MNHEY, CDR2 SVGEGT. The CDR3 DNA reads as TGTGCCAGCAGTTACACCCTGAACGCCAACACTGAAGCTTTCTTT. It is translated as CASSYTLNANTEAFF.

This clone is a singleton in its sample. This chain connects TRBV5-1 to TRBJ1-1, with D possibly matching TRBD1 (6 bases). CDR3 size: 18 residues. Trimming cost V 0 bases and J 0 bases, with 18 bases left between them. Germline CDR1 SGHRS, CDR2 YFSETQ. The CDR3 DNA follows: TGCGCCAGCAGCTTGGGGGGGCACCTGACAGCCTTGAACACTGAAGCTTTCTTT. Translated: CASSLGGHLTALNTEAFF.

The CDR3 nucleotides read TGTGCCAGTAGCCGTGAGGGGGGCAACACTGAAGCTTTCTTT. This sequence encodes CASSREGGNTEAFF. The V and J genes are TRBV19 and TRBJ1-1; TRBD1 is a possible D gene (6 bases). Trimming cost V 6 bases and J 2 bases, with 13 bases left between them. The CDR3 sequence is 14 residues long. The germline CDR1 and CDR2 sequences are LNHDA and SQIVND (reference sequence).

CDR3 sequence (DNA): TGCGCCAGCAGCCAGAGACAGGGATTTGGCGCCAATCAGCCCCAGCATTTT. Protein: CASSQRQGFGANQPQHF. The V call is TRBV4-3, the J call TRBJ1-5, with 7 positions matching TRBD1. The CDR3 consists of 17 residues. Trimming removed 3 bases from V and 3 bases from J; junction bases left unmatched: 11. The germline CDR1 and CDR2 sequences are LGHNA and YSLEER.